The rows below give T cell receptor beta chains drawn from one sample of a study of blood T cell repertoires in COVID-19. Repertoires were generated with immunoSEQ multiplex PCR, while TCRdb's copy carries only in-frame clones and drops some. The table lists some 85,000 clones, about 88% of them singletons. The specimen was peripheral blood. Source of these receptors: a man aged 45-60 years with acute or convalescent COVID-19. Each CDR3 is given with its conserved first and last residue. D genes are given only for firm matches. Not all rows give a size; the values are once, few, many and, for expanded clones, a class.

>once|TRBJ2-1|TRBV7-9|TRBD2
TGTGCCAGTAATATGGCCGGGGGGATGAGGAATGAGCAGTTCTTC
CASNMAGGMRNEQFF
>-|TRBJ1-2|TRBV3-1/TRBV3-2|-
TGTGCCAGCAGCCAAGATCATCTAGCTAACTATGGCTACACCTTC
CASSQDHLANYGYTF
>-|TRBJ2-3|TRBV12-3/TRBV12-4|-
TGTGCCAGCAGTTTTGGGGAGAGAGATACGCAGTATTTT
CASSFGERDTQYF
>-|TRBJ1-2|TRBV11-2|TRBD1
TGTGCCAGCAGCTTAGTTACCAGGGGGGAGGGCTACACCTTC
CASSLVTRGEGYTF
>-|TRBJ1-4|TRBV5-1|-
TGCGCCAGCAGCTTGCCGTTAGCAACTAATGAAAAACTGTTTTTT
CASSLPLATNEKLFF
>-|TRBJ1-1|TRBV9|TRBD1
TGTGCCAGCAGCGTAGACAGGGGGGGAACTGAAGCTTTCTTT
CASSVDRGGTEAFF
>-|TRBJ1-3|TRBV2|-
TGTGCCAGCCGGCAACAGGGAGGAAACACCATATATTTT
CASRQQGGNTIYF
>-|TRBJ2-5|TRBV6-2/TRBV6-3|-
TGTGCCAGCAGTTATTACAAAGAGACCCAGTACTTC
CASSYYKETQYF
>-|TRBJ2-5|TRBV5-4|TRBD2
TGTGCCAGCAGCTCCACGCTAGCGGGGGGGCGGGAGACCCAGTACTTC
CASSSTLAGGRETQYF
>-|TRBJ1-2|TRBV3-1/TRBV3-2|TRBD1
TGTGCCAGCAGCCGCTCGGACAGGGAGGGTGGCTACACCTTC
CASSRSDREGGYTF
>-|TRBJ1-1|TRBV10-3|-
TGTGCCATCAGTAAACCACAAGAGAACACTGAAGCTTTCTTT
CAISKPQENTEAFF
>few|TRBJ2-7|TRBV9|-
TGTGCCAGCAGCGTAGCTTCAGGTACCTCGTACGAGCAGTACTTC
CASSVASGTSYEQYF
>-|TRBJ1-1|TRBV6-5|-
TGTGCCAGCAGTCAACAGAAAAACACTGAAGCTTTCTTT
CASSQQKNTEAFF
>-|TRBJ2-2|TRBV15|-
TGTGCCACCAGCAAGAGAAAGCGGTACCGGACCAATAACACCGGGGAGCTGTTTTTT
CATSKRKRYRTNNTGELFF
>-|TRBJ2-2|TRBV19|-
TGTGCCAGTAGTCAGGGGCTTAACACCGGGGAGCTGTTTTTT
CASSQGLNTGELFF
>few|TRBJ1-1|TRBV5-1|TRBD1
TGCGCCAGCAGCTTTTTTAGCTGGGACAGGGCCTCTGAAGCTTTCTTT
CASSFFSWDRASEAFF
>once|TRBJ1-2|TRBV6-6|TRBD1
TGTGCCAGCAGTTACTGGACAGGGGATGGCTACACCTTC
CASSYWTGDGYTF
>-|TRBJ2-2|TRBV9|TRBD2
TGTGCCAGCGCCCTAGCGGGGAGGTCCGGGGAGCTGTTTTTT
CASALAGRSGELFF
>-|TRBJ1-4|TRBV15|TRBD1
TGTGCCACCAGCAAAGACAGGGGCCGCCAGTTTAATGAAAAACTGTTTTTT
CATSKDRGRQFNEKLFF
>-|TRBJ2-7|TRBV13|TRBD2
TGTGCCAGCAGCTTAGGCCTGGGGAGGGATACCCGGAACGAGCAGTACTTC
CASSLGLGRDTRNEQYF
>-|TRBJ1-1|TRBV20-1|-
TGCAGTGCTAGTTTCGGGGGGAACACTGAAGCTTTCTTT
CSASFGGNTEAFF
>-|TRBJ2-7|TRBV5-4|TRBD2
TGTGCCAGCAGCTTTACCCCTAGCGGGCCCCACTCCTACGAGCAGTACTTC
CASSFTPSGPHSYEQYF
>-|TRBJ2-1|TRBV2|TRBD2
TGTGCCAGCAGGGAGATAGCGGGGGGGCTTTACAATGAGCAGTTCTTC
CASREIAGGLYNEQFF
>-|TRBJ2-5|TRBV6-5|TRBD1
TGTGCCAGCAGTAGGGGACAGCAGATACAAGAGACCCAGTACTTC
CASSRGQQIQETQYF
>-|TRBJ1-4|TRBV7-2|-
TGTGCCAGCAGCTTAGCGCTGGACAGTCTATCCAATGAAAAACTGTTTTTT
CASSLALDSLSNEKLFF
>-|TRBJ2-6|TRBV7-6|TRBD1
TGTGCCAGCAGCTCCGGGGCAGGGGGCTTTGGGGCCAACGTCCTGACTTTC
CASSSGAGGFGANVLTF
>few|TRBJ1-5|TRBV2|-
TGTGCCAGCAGAGGGGGCAATCAGCCCCAGCATTTT
CASRGGNQPQHF
>-|TRBJ1-2|TRBV27|-
TGTGCCAGCAGGGTCCGCGGGAGCTACACCTTC
CASRVRGSYTF
>-|TRBJ1-6|TRBV23-1|-
TGCGCCAGCAGCTTTCGCAGCTCCTATAATTCACCCCTCCACTTT
CASSFRSSYNSPLHF
>-|TRBJ1-1|TRBV7-3|-
TGTGCCAGCAGCTTAATGGCCCCTCGACGAGGTGACACTGAAGCTTTCTTT
CASSLMAPRRGDTEAFF
>-|TRBJ1-2|TRBV11-2|-
TGTGCCAGCAGCCCCCTGAGCGCGGCTGATTCCACCTTC
CASSPLSAADSTF
>-|TRBJ2-5|TRBV5-1|TRBD1
TGCGCCAGCAGTCGAGCCGGGACAGATCAAGAGACCCAGTACTTC
CASSRAGTDQETQYF
>-|TRBJ1-5|TRBV7-3|TRBD1
TGTGCCAGCAGCCTCATGCGCCGGGACAGGGATGCCAATCAGCCCCAGCATTTT
CASSLMRRDRDANQPQHF
>-|TRBJ1-4|TRBV5-1|-
TGCGCCAGCAGCTACAGTGCAACTAATGAAAAACTGTTTTTT
CASSYSATNEKLFF
>-|TRBJ1-5|TRBV19|TRBD1
TGTGCCAGTCGATCACGGGACAGGGGGACAAGTCAGCCCCAGCATTTT
CASRSRDRGTSQPQHF
>-|TRBJ1-1|TRBV4-2|TRBD1
TGTGCCAGCAGCCAAGCTGGGACAGGGGGCAGGAGGAACACTGAAGCTTTCTTT
CASSQAGTGGRRNTEAFF
>few|TRBJ1-5|TRBV5-5|TRBD1
TGTGCCAGCAGCCCTTCCCCGTCAGGGGGCGAGCCCCAGCATTTT
CASSPSPSGGEPQHF
>-|TRBJ2-3|TRBV2|-
TGTGCCGGCCGCCAGGGTCCGAACACAGATACGCAGTATTTT
CAGRQGPNTDTQYF
>-|TRBJ2-2|TRBV28|TRBD2
TGTGCCAGCAGTCTCGGACTAGCGGGGGGCACCGGGGAGCTGTTTTTT
CASSLGLAGGTGELFF
>few|TRBJ2-3|TRBV30|TRBD2
TGTGCCTGGAGAGCGGGGGGGCCTATTGGAGATACGCAGTATTTT
CAWRAGGPIGDTQYF
>-|TRBJ1-2|TRBV3-1/TRBV3-2|-
TGTGCCAGCAGCCAAGAAAGGGTACCTTCTGGAGGGGCTTATGGCTACACCTTC
CASSQERVPSGGAYGYTF
>-|TRBJ1-2|TRBV3-1/TRBV3-2|TRBD1
TGTGCCAGCAGCATACAGGGGGCCCCACGCTATGGCTACACCTTC
CASSIQGAPRYGYTF
>-|TRBJ1-1|TRBV9|-
TGTGCCAGCAGCGTAGCTGACAGCTCCAACACTGAAGCTTTCTTT
CASSVADSSNTEAFF
>-|TRBJ2-5|TRBV24-1|TRBD1
TGTGCCACCAGTGATTTCCGGCAGGGGGCTGGAGAGACCCAGTACTTC
CATSDFRQGAGETQYF
>-|TRBJ2-3|TRBV6-5|TRBD1
TGTGCCAGCAAGGGTAGGGGGCGGGATACGCAGTATTTT
CASKGRGRDTQYF
>-|TRBJ2-4|TRBV19|-
TGTGCCAGTAGTATAGTTACGGGTGCAAAAAACATTCAGTACTTC
CASSIVTGAKNIQYF
>-|TRBJ2-1|TRBV5-1|TRBD2
TGCGCCAGCACCATGACTAGCGGCGGGGGGAGCTCCTACAATGAGCAGTTCTTC
CASTMTSGGGSSYNEQFF
>-|TRBJ1-6|TRBV30|TRBD1
TGTGCCTGGAGCAGGGGGCCGGGGTCACCCCTCCACTTT
CAWSRGPGSPLHF
>-|TRBJ1-5|TRBV2|TRBD1
TGTGCCAGCAGCGAAAGGACAGGGCGGCAGCCCCAGCATTTT
CASSERTGRQPQHF
>-|TRBJ2-5|TRBV3-1/TRBV3-2|-
TGTGCCAGCAGCCAAGGAGAAAGCGGTCCCCAGTACTTC
CASSQGESGPQYF
>once|TRBJ1-3|TRBV9|TRBD1
TGTGCCAGCAGCGGCCGGGACAGGGTGTTTGACACCATATATTTT
CASSGRDRVFDTIYF
>-|TRBJ2-7|TRBV6-2/TRBV6-3|-
TGTGCCAGCAGTTATTCCGGGACAAGTTACGAGCAGTACTTC
CASSYSGTSYEQYF
>-|TRBJ1-3|TRBV19|-
TGTGCCAGTAGTATACAGGGGTTCGGAAACACCATATATTTT
CASSIQGFGNTIYF
>-|TRBJ2-3|TRBV5-5|TRBD2
TGTGCCAGCAGCCAAGGACTAGCGGATCGCACAGATACGCAGTATTTT
CASSQGLADRTDTQYF
>-|TRBJ2-5|TRBV9|TRBD1
TGTGCCAGCAGCACGGGGACAGTTCAAGAGACCCAGTACTTC
CASSTGTVQETQYF
>few|TRBJ1-6|TRBV19|-
TGTGCCAGTAGCGGAGGGAGCTCCTATAATTCACCCCTCCACTTT
CASSGGSSYNSPLHF
>-|TRBJ1-4|TRBV5-6|-
TGTGCCAGCAGCTTGTACGGAGTAGGTGATGAAAAACTGTTTTTT
CASSLYGVGDEKLFF